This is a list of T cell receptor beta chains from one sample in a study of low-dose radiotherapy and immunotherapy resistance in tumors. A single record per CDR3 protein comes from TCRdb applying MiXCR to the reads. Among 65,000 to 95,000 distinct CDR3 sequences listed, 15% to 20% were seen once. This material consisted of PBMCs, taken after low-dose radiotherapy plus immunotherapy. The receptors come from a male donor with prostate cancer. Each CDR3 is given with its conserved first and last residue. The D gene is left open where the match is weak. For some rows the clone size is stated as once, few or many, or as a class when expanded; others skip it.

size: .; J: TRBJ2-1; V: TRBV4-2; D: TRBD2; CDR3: CASSQDPLLAGGYNEQFF; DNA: TGTGCCAGCAGCCAAGATCCCCTTCTAGCGGGAGGTTACAATGAGCAGTTCTTC
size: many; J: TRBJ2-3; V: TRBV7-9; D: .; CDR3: CASSLQGSSTDTQYF; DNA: TGTGCCAGCAGCTTACAGGGGTCTAGCACAGATACGCAGTATTTT
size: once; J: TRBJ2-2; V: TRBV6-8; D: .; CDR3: CASSLSLAGGPGGELFFFFF; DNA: .
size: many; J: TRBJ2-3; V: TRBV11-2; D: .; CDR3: CASSDRDISTTDTQYF; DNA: TGTGCCAGCAGCGACCGGGACATCTCGACCACAGATACGCAGTATTTT
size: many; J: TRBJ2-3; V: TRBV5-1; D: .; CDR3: CASSLGGASISDTQYF; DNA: TGCGCCAGCAGCTTGGGAGGAGCCTCTATCTCAGATACGCAGTATTTT
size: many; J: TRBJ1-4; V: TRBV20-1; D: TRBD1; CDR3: CSAPGDRWNEKLFF; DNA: TGCAGTGCCCCGGGGGACAGGTGGAATGAAAAACTGTTTTTT
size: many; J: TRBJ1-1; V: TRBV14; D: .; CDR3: CASSQQEGGTEAFF; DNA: TGTGCCAGCAGCCAACAAGAAGGGGGCACTGAAGCTTTCTTT
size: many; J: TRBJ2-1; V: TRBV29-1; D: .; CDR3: CSVEPGPSEQFF; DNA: TGCAGCGTTGAACCGGGTCCCAGCGAGCAGTTCTTC
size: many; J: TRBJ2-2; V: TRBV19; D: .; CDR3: CASTLQGFSGELFF; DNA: TGTGCCAGTACCCTCCAGGGGTTTTCCGGGGAGCTGTTTTTT
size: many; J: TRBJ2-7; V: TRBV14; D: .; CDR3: CASSQGAGDSYEQYF; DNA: TGTGCCAGCAGCCAAGGGGCAGGGGATAGCTACGAGCAGTACTTC
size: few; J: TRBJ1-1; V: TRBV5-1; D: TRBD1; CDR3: CASSSRGDSTEAFF; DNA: TGCGCCAGCAGCTCCCGCGGGGACAGCACTGAAGCTTTCTTT
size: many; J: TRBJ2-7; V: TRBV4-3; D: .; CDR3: CASSQDLVGTSYEQYF; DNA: TGCGCCAGCAGCCAAGATTTAGTGGGCACTTCCTACGAGCAGTACTTC
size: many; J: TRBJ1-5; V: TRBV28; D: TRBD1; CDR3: CASSKGQVDQPQHF; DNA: TGTGCCAGCAGTAAGGGACAGGTGGACCAGCCCCAGCATTTT
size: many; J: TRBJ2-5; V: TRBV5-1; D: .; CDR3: CASSLGQQETQYF; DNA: TGCGCCAGCAGCTTGGGACAGCAAGAGACCCAGTACTTC
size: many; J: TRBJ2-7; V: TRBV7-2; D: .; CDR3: CASSPAWGRDEQYF; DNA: TGTGCCAGCAGCCCAGCCTGGGGGCGCGACGAGCAGTACTTC
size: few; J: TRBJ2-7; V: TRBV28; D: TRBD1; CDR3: CASSWTGTEQYF; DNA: TGTGCCAGCAGTTGGACAGGGACCGAGCAGTACTTC
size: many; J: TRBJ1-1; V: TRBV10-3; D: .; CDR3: CATQGGLTMNTEAFF; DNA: TGTGCCACTCAAGGCGGGCTCACCATGAACACTGAAGCTTTCTTT
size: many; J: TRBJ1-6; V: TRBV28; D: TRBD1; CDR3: CASSLIGQGGSPLHF; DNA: TGTGCCAGCAGCCTAATCGGACAGGGTGGGTCACCCCTCCACTTT
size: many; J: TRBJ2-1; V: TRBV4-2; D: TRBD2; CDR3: CASSQDRAGGVNEQFF; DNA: TGTGCCAGCAGCCAAGACCGAGCGGGAGGAGTTAATGAGCAGTTCTTC
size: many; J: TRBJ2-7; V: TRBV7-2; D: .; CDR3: CASSSLDRTYEQYF; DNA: TGTGCCAGCAGCTCCTTGGACCGAACCTACGAGCAGTACTTC
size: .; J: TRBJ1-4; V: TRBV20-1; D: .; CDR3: CSARDPPLTLF; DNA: TGCAGTGCTAGAGACCCACCACTGACCCTTTTT
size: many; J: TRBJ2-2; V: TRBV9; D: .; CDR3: CASSVVGGDTGELFF; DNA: TGTGCCAGCAGCGTAGTTGGAGGGGACACCGGGGAGCTGTTTTTT
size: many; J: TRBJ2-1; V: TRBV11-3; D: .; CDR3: CASSLAGPYNEQFF; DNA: TGTGCCAGCAGCTTAGCGGGGCCCTACAATGAGCAGTTCTTC
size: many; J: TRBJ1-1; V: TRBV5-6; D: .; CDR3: CASSTGRGEAFF; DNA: TGTGCCAGCAGCACGGGGCGGGGTGAAGCTTTCTTT
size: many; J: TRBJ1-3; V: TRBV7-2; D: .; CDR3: CASSFAAGSSGNTIYF; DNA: TGTGCCAGCAGCTTCGCCGCCGGGAGCTCTGGAAACACCATATATTTT
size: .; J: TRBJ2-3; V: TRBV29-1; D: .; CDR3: CSQGQGSSTDTQYF; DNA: TGCAGCCAGGGGCAGGGGTCCAGCACAGATACGCAGTATTTT
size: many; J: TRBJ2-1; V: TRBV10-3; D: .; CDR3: CAISETSSSYNEQFF; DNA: TGTGCCATCAGTGAGACGAGTAGCTCCTACAATGAGCAGTTCTTC
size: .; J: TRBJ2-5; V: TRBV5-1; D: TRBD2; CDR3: CASSELAGGSQETQYF; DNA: TGCGCCAGCAGCGAACTAGCGGGAGGCTCTCAGGAGACCCAGTACTTC
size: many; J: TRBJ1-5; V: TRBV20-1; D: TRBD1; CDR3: CSANPGQGNQPQHF; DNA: TGCAGTGCCAACCCGGGACAGGGAAATCAGCCCCAGCATTTT
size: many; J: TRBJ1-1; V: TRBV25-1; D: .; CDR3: CASSGDTRNTEAFF; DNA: TGTGCCAGCAGTGGCGACACTAGGAACACTGAAGCTTTCTTT
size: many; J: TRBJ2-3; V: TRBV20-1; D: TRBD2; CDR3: CSAPRTSGSPDTQYF; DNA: TGCAGTGCCCCCAGGACTAGCGGGAGCCCAGATACGCAGTATTTT
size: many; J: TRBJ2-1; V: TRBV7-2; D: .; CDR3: CSSSSGSGLIFNEQFF; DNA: TGTTCCAGCAGTTCCGGCTCGGGGTTAATTTTCAATGAGCAGTTCTTC
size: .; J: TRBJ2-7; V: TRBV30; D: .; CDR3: CAWTMYWGYEQYF; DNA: TGTGCCTGGACCATGTACTGGGGCTACGAGCAGTACTTC
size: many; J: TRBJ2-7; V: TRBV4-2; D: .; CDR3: CASSQGNTYEQYF; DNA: TGTGCCAGCAGCCAAGGGAACACCTACGAGCAGTACTTC
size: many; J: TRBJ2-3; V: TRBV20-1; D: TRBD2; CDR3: CSATVPSGYTDTQYF; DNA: TGCAGTGCCACCGTCCCTAGCGGATACACAGATACGCAGTATTTT
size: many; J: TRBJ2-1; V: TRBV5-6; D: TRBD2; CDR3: CASSLAGTSGNEQFF; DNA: TGTGCCAGCAGCTTGGCCGGGACTAGCGGCAATGAGCAGTTCTTC
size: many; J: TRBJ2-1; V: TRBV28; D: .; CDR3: CASSLTGEYNEQFF; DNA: TGTGCCAGCAGTTTAACAGGAGAGTACAATGAGCAGTTCTTC
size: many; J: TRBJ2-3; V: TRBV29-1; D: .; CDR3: CSVRSGGDTQYF; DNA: TGCAGCGTTAGGAGCGGTGGAGATACGCAGTATTTT
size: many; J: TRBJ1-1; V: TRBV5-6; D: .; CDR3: CASSTRGVNTEAFF; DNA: TGTGCCAGCAGCACCAGGGGAGTGAACACTGAAGCTTTCTTT
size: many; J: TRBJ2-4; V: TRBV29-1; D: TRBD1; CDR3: CSVARGRDIQYF; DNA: TGCAGCGTTGCCAGGGGGCGAGACATTCAGTACTTC
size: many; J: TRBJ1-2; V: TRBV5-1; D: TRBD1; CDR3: CASSLDRGRDGYTF; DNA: TGCGCCAGCAGCTTGGACAGGGGAAGAGACGGCTACACCTTC
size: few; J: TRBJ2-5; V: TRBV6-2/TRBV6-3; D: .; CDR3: CASRSSRTQYF; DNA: TGTGCCAGCAGATCCTCGAGGACCCAGTACTTC
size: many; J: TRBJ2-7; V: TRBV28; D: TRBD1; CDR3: CASSQPPGTGGSRQYF; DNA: TGTGCCAGCAGTCAACCACCCGGGACAGGGGGAAGCAGGCAGTACTTC
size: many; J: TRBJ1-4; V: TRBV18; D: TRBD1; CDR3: CASSLQGAANEKLFF; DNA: TGTGCCAGCTCGCTCCAGGGGGCGGCTAATGAAAAACTGTTTTTT
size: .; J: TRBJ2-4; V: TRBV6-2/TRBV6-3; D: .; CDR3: CASSYEERDIQYF; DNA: TGTGCCAGCAGTTACGAAGAGAGGGACATTCAGTACTTC
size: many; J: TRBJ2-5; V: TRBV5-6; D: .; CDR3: CASSALGETQYF; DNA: TGTGCCAGCAGCGCCCTGGGGGAGACCCAGTACTTC
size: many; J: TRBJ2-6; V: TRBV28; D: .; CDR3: CASSPRGNGANVLTF; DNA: TGTGCCAGCAGTCCGAGGGGTAACGGGGCCAACGTCCTGACTTTC
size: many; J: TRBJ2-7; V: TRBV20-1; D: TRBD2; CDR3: CSAKIWGGVAYEQYF; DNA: TGCAGTGCCAAGATATGGGGGGGGGTAGCCTACGAGCAGTACTTC
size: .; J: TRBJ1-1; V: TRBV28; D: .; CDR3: CASSPFRTGDAEAFF; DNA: TGTGCCAGCAGCCCGTTCCGGACGGGGGATGCTGAAGCTTTCTTT
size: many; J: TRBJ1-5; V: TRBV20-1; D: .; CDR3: CSARGVVGNQPQHF; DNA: TGCAGTGCTAGGGGGGTCGTTGGCAATCAGCCCCAGCATTTT
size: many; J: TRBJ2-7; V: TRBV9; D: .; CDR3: CASSVGQGDSYEQYF; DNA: TGTGCCAGCAGCGTAGGGCAGGGCGACTCCTACGAGCAGTACTTC
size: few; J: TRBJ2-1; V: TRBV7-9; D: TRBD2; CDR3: CASSGLTSGSINEQFF; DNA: TGTGCCAGCAGCGGTTTGACTAGCGGGAGCATCAATGAGCAGTTCTTC
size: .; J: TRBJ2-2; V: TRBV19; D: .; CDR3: CASSMRQTGELFF; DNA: TGTGCCAGTAGTATGCGGCAAACCGGGGAGCTGTTTTTT
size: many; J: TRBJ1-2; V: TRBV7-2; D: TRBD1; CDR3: CASSSDRARGYTF; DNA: TGTGCCAGCAGCTCTGACAGGGCTCGGGGCTACACCTTC
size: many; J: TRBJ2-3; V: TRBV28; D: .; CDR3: CASKTGGHLLDTQYF; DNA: TGTGCCAGCAAGACCGGGGGACACTTGCTCGATACGCAGTATTTT
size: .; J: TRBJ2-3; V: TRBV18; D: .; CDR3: CASSLAGHNTDTQYF; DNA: TGTGCCAGCTCACTTGCCGGCCACAACACAGATACGCAGTATTTT
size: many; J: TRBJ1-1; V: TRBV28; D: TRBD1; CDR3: CASTSLGTGVYRTEAFF; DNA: TGTGCCAGCACTAGCCTCGGGACAGGGGTTTATCGGACTGAAGCTTTCTTT
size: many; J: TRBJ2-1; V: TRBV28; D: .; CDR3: CASSLRGDEQFF; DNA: TGTGCCAGCAGCCTGAGGGGGGATGAGCAGTTCTTC
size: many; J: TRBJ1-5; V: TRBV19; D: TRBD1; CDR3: CASSTGESQPQHF; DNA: TGTGCCAGTAGCACAGGGGAAAGTCAGCCCCAGCATTTT